These 5 T cell receptor beta chains were sequenced from one sample in a study of T-cell memory formation after mild COVID-19. TCRdb re-analysed the 5' RACE reads in MiXCR, keeping a single row per CDR3 protein. The sample lists about 150,000 distinct CDR3 sequences; around 30% were seen once. Input material: PBMCs or a T cell subset sorted from them (not recorded which). The receptors here all came from an adult woman who had mild COVID-19 (a few samples of this study predate the infection). Cell type and time point are not known.

The chain couples TRBV12-3 or TRBV12-4 to TRBJ1-6; a possible D gene is TRBD1 (6 bases). CDR3 length: 16 residues. Between the trimmed V and J ends, which lost 4 bases and 0 bases, there was a span of 10 bases. This CDR3 reads CASSSGVYSYNSPLHF. The CDR3 nucleotides are TGTGCCAGCAGTTCAGGGGTTTACTCCTATAATTCACCCCTCCACTTT.

The rearrangement links TRBV20-1 to TRBJ2-5, with 10 nucleotides matching TRBD2. This CDR3 region has 11 residues. In germline, CDR1 is DFQATT, CDR2 SNEGSKA (reference sequence). Losses at the gene ends were 0 bases for V and 14 bases for J; bases not matched to a gene: 3. DNA for the CDR3: TGCAGTGCTAGAGATCTAGCGGGAGACTACTTC. Its translation is CSARDLAGDYF.

The chain combines TRBV5-1 with TRBJ2-1, with D possibly matching TRBD2 (5 bases). The CDR3 extends over 14 amino acids. V was shortened by 0 bases and J by 6 bases, with 10 bases between the two germline ends. Germline lookup yields CDR1 SGHRS and CDR2 YFSETQ. CDR3 DNA: TGCGCCAGCAGCTTGGCGGAGGTAACCAATGAGCAGTTCTTC. It translates to CASSLAEVTNEQFF.

The CDR3 loop reads CASSLDLGNQPQHF. The DNA for the CDR3 is TGTGCCAGCAGCTTAGATCTCGGGAATCAGCCCCAGCATTTT. This chain uses TRBV7-8 with TRBJ1-5; D is unclear. Germline CDR1 SGHVS, CDR2 FQNEAQ. V lost 1 base, J lost 4 bases, and 8 bases lay in between. This CDR3 has 14 residues.

This clonotype was picked up many times. The genes are TRBV6-1 and TRBJ2-2, with D maybe TRBD1 (6 bases). CDR3 length equals 14 residues. V was pared by 7 bases and J by 1 base, with 10 bases between. Germline assignment: CDR1 MNHNS and CDR2 SASEGT. CDR3 nucleotide sequence: TGTGCCAGCATCCTGACAGGGAACACCGGGGAGCTGTTTTTT. This encodes CASILTGNTGELFF.